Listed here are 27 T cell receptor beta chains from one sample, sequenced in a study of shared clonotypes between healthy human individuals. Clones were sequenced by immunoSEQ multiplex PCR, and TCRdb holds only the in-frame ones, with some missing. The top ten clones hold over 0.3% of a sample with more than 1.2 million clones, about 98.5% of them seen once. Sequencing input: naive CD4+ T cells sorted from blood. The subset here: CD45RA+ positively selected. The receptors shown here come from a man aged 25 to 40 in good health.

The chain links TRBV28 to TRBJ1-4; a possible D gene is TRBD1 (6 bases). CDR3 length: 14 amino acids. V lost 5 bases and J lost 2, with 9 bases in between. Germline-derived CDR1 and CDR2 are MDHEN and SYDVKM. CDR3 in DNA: TGTGCCAGCAGTCAAGGACAGACTAATGAAAAACTGTTTTTT. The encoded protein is CASSQGQTNEKLFF.

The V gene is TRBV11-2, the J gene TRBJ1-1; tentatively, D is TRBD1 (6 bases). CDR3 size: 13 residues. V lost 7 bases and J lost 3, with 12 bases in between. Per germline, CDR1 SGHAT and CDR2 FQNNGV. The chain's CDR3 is CASNADSYTEAFF. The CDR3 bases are TGTGCCAGCAACGCGGACAGCTACACTGAAGCTTTCTTT.

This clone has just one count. Here the CDR3 reads CASSPPHGAGDGDTQYF. The CDR3 DNA follows: TGTGCCAGCTCACCACCCCATGGGGCGGGAGATGGTGATACGCAGTATTTT. J is TRBJ2-3 and V is TRBV18; 7 bases are a match to TRBD2. J was trimmed by 6 bases and V by 0 bases; bases with no gene match: 12. The germline gives CDR1 KGHSH, CDR2 LQKENI. The CDR3 is 17 residues long.

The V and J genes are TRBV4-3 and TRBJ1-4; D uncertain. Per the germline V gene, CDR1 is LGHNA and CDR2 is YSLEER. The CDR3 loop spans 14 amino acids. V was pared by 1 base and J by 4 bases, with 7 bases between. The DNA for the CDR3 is TGCGCCAGCAGCCAAGGGTTTCATAATGAAAAACTGTTTTTT. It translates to CASSQGFHNEKLFF.

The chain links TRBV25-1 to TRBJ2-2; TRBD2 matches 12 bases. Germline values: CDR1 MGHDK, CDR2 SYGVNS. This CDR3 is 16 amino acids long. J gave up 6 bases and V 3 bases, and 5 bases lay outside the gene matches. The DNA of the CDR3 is TGTGCCAGCAGTGATCCTAGCGGGAGGGGTTCCGGGGAGCTGTTTTTT. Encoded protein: CASSDPSGRGSGELFF. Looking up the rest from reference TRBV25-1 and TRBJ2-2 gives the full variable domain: EADIYQTPRYLVIGTGKKITLECSQTMGHDKMYWYQQDPGMELHLIHYSYGVNSTEKGDLSSESTVSRIRTEHFPLTLESARPSHTSQYLCASSDPSGRGSGELFFGEGSRLTVL.

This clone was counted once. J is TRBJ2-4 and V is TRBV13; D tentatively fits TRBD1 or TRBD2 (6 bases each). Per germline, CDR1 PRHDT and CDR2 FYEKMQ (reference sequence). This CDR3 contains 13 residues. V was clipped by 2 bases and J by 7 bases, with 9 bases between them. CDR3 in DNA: TGTGCCAGCAGCTTACGGGGGCTGAACATTCAGTACTTC. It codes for CASSLRGLNIQYF.

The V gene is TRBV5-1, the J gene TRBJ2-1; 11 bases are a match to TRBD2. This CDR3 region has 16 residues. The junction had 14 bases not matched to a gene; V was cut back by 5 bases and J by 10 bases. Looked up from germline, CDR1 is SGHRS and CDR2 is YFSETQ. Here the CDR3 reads CASRRRELAGDWEQFF. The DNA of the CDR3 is TGCGCCAGCAGGCGTCGCGAACTAGCGGGAGATTGGGAGCAGTTCTTC.

The CDR3 sequence is CASKESSYYGYTF. The CDR3 coding sequence is TGTGCCAGCAAGGAGTCCTCGTATTATGGCTACACCTTC. The V gene is TRBV5-6, the J gene TRBJ1-2, with no clear D. V lost 6 bases and J 5 bases, leaving 14 bases between the germline ends. The germline gives CDR1 SGHDT, CDR2 YYEEEE. CDR3 length: 13 residues.

In DNA, the CDR3 is TGCACCAGCAGCCAAGGCCCAAGATGGGCCCCCTACGAGCAGTACTTC. It encodes CTSSQGPRWAPYEQYF. V gene TRBV1 combines with J gene TRBJ2-7; TRBD1 was called by the table and not checked on the DNA. TRBV1 is tagged as a pseudogene. The CDR3 is 16 residues long.

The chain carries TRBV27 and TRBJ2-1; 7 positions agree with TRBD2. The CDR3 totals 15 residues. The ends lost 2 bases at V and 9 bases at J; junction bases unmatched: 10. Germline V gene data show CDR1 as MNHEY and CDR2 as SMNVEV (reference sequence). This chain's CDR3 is CASSLARLALGEQFF. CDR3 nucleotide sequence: TGTGCCAGCAGTTTAGCACGACTAGCCTTGGGTGAGCAGTTCTTC.

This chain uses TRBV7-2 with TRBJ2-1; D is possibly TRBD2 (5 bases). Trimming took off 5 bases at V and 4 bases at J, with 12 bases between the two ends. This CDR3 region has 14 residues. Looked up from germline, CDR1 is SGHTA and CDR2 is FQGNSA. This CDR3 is CASSPPRVYNEQFF. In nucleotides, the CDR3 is TGTGCCAGCAGCCCCCCGAGGGTTTACAATGAGCAGTTCTTC.

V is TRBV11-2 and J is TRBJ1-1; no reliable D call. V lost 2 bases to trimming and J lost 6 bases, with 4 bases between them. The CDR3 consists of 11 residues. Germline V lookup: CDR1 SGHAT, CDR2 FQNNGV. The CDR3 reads CASSLIAEAFF. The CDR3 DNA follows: TGTGCCAGCAGCTTAATCGCTGAAGCTTTCTTT. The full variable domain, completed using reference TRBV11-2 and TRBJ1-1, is EAGVAQSPRYKIIEKRQSVAFWCNPISGHATLYWYQQILGQGPKLLIQFQNNGVVDDSQLPKDRFSAERLKGVDSTLKIQPAKLEDSAVYLCASSLIAEAFFGQGTRLTVV.

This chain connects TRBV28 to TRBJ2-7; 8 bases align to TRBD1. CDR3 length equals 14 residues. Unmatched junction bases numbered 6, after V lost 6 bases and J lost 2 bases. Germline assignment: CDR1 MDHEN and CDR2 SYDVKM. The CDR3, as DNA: TGTGCCAGCAGGTTGGACAGGGCGCCCTACGAGCAGTACTTC. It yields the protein CASRLDRAPYEQYF.

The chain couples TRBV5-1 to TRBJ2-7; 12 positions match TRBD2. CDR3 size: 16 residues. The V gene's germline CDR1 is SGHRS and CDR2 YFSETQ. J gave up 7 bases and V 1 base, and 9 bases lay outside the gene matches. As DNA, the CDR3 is TGCGCCAGCAGCTTGAATCGACTAGCGGGAGCGGGGGAGCAGTACTTC. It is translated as CASSLNRLAGAGEQYF.

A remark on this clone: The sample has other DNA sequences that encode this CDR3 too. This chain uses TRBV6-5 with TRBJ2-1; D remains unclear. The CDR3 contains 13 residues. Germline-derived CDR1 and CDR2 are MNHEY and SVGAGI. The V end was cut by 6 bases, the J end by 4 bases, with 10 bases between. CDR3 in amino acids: CASSPGVYNEQFF. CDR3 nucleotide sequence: TGTGCCAGCAGCCCGGGTGTATACAATGAGCAGTTCTTC.

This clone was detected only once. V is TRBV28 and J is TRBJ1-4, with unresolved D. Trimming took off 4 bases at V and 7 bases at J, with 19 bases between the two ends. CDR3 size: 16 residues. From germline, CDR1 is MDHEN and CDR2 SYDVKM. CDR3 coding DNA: TGTGCCAGCAGTTCCCCCCGGGGAGTCCTCGGTGAAAAACTGTTTTTT. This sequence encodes CASSSPRGVLGEKLFF.

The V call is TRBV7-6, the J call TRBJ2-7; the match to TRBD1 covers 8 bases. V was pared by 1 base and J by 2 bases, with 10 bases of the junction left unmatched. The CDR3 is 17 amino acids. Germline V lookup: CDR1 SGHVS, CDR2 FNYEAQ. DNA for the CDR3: TGTGCCAGCAGCTTAGGGGCAGGGGGCGTCCAAACCTACGAGCAGTACTTC. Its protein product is CASSLGAGGVQTYEQYF.

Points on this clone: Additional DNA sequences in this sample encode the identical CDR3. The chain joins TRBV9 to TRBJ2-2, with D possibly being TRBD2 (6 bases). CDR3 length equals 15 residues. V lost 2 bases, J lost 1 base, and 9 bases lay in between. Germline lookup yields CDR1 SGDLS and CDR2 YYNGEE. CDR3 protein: CASSVEGLNTGELFF. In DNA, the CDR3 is TGTGCCAGCAGCGTGGAGGGTTTGAACACCGGGGAGCTGTTTTTT.

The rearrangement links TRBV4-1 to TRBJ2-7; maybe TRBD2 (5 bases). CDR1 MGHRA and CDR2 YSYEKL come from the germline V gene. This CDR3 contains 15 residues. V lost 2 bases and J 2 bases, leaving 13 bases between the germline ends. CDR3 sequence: CASSQYRDPTYEQYF. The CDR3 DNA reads TGCGCCAGCAGCCAATACCGGGATCCGACCTACGAGCAGTACTTC.

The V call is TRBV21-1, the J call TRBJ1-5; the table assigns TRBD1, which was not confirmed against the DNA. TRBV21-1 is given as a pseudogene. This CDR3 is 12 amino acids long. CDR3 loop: CASSDRGQPQHF. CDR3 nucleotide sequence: TGTGCCAGCAGCGACAGGGGTCAGCCCCAGCATTTT.

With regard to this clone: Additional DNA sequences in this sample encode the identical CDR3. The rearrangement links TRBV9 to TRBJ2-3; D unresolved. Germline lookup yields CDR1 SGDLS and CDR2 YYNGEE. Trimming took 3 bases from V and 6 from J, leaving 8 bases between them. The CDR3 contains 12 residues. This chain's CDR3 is CASSAILDTQYF. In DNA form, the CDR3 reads TGTGCCAGCAGCGCGATTCTGGATACGCAGTATTTT.

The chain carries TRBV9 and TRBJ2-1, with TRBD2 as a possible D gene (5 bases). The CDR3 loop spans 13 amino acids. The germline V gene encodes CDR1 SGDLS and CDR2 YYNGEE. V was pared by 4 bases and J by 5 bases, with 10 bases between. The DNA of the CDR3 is TGTGCCAGCAGCTCCGGACTCGACAATGAGCAGTTCTTC. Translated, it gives CASSSGLDNEQFF.

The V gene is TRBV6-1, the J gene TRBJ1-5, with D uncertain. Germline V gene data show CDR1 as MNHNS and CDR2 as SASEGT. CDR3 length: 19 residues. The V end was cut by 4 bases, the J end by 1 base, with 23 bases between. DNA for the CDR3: TGTGCCAGCAGTGGCCACCGGATTCTTTCGGCCCTAAGCAATCAGCCCCAGCATTTT. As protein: CASSGHRILSALSNQPQHF.

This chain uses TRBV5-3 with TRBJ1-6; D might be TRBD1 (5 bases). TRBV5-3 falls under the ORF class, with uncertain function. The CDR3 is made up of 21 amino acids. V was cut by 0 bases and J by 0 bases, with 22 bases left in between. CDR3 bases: TGTGCCAGAAGCTTGGCTTATGGGTTAAACAGGAAAAGCTCCTATAATTCACCCCTCCACTTT. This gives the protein CARSLAYGLNRKSSYNSPLHF.

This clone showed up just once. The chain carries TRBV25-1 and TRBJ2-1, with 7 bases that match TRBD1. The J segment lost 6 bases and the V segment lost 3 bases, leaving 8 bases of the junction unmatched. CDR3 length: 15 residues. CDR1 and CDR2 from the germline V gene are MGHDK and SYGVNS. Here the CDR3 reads CASSDLGRGTNEQFF. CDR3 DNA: TGTGCCAGCAGTGATCTTGGCAGGGGGACCAATGAGCAGTTCTTC.

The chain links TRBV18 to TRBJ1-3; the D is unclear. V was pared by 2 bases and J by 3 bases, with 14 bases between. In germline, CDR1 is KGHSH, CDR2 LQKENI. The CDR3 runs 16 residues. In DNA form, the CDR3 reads TGTGCCAGCTCACCAGGGCAGCGACCCAATGGAAACACCATATATTTT. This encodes CASSPGQRPNGNTIYF.

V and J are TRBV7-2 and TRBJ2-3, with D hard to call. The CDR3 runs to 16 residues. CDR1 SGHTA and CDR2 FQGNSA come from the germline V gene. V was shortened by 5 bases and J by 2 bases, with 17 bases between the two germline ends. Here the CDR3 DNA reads TGTGCCAGCAGCAGACCCGACCAGTTACTCACAGATACGCAGTATTTT. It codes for CASSRPDQLLTDTQYF. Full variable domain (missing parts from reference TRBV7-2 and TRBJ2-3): GAGVSQSPSNKVTEKGKDVELRCDPISGHTALYWYRQSLGQGLEFLIYFQGNSAPDKSGLPSDRFSAERTGGSVSTLTIQRTQQEDSAVYLCASSRPDQLLTDTQYFGPGTRLTVL.